The clone carrying this T cell receptor beta chain showed up many times. The sample comes from a study of T cell repertoires in cytomegalovirus infection. Germline V CDR1 and CDR2: MNHEY, SVGAGI. Between the trimmed V and J ends, which lost 2 bases and 2 bases, there was a span of 10 bases. The CDR3 is 14 residues long. MiXCR was run by TCRdb on the reads, yielding one entry per CDR3 protein. Found here are about 180,000 distinct CDR3 sequences, 14% of them singletons; the top ten hold 25% to 30%. The J gene is TRBJ2-7, the V gene TRBV6-5; D may correspond to TRBD1 or TRBD2 (5 bases each). Sequenced: PBMCs. The receptor was derived from a human donor in good health (CMV status not recorded). Some clones in this sample may be carry-over from other donors' samples. DNA of the CDR3: TGTGCCAGCAGTTACCGGCAGGGAGCCTACGAGCAGTACTTC. Its translation is CASSYRQGAYEQYF.